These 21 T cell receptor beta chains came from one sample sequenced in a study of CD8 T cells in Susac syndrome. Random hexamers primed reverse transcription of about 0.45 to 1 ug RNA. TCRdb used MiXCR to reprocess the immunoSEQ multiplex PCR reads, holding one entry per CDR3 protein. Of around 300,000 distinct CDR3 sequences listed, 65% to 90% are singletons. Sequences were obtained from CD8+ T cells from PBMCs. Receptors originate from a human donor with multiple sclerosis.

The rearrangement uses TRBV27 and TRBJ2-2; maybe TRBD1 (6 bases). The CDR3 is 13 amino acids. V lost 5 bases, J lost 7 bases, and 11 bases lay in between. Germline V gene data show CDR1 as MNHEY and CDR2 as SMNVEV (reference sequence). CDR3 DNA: TGTGCCAGCAGTCTCCAGGGGAACGGGGAGCTGTTTTTT. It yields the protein CASSLQGNGELFF.

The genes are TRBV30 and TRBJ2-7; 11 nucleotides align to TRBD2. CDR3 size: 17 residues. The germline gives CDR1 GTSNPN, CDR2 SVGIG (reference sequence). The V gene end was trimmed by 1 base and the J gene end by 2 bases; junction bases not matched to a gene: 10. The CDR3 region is CAWSGGLADTLTYEQYF. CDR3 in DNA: TGTGCCTGGAGTGGGGGACTAGCGGACACCCTGACCTACGAGCAGTACTTC.

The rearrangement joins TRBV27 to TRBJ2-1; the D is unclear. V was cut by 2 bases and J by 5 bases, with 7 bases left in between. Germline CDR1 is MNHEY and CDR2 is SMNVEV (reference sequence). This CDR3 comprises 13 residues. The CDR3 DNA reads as TGTGCCAGCAGTTTAGCGAATCACAATGAGCAGTTCTTC. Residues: CASSLANHNEQFF.

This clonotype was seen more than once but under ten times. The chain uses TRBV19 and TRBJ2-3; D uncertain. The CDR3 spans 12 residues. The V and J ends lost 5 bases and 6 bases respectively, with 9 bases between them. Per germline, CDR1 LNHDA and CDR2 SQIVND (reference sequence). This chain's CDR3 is CASSFSADTQYF. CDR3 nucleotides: TGTGCCAGTAGTTTTTCAGCGGATACGCAGTATTTT.

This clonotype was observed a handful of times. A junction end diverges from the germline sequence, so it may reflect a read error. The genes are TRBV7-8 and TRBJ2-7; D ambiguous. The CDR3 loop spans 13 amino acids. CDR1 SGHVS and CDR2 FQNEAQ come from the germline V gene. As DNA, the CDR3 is TGTGCCACCAGCCCTGGCGGACCCTACGAGCAGTACTTC. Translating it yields CATSPGGPYEQYF.

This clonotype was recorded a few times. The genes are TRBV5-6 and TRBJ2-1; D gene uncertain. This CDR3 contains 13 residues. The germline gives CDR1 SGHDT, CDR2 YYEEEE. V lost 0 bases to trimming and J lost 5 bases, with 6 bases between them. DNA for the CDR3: TGTGCCAGCAGCTTGGTTGCAGACAATGAGCAGTTCTTC. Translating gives CASSLVADNEQFF.

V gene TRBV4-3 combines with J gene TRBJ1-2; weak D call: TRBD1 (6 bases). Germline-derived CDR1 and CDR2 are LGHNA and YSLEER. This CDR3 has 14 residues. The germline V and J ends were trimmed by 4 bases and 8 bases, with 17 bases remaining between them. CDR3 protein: CASSPLADSEGYTF. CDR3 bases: TGCGCCAGCAGCCCTCTCGCGGACAGTGAGGGCTACACCTTC.

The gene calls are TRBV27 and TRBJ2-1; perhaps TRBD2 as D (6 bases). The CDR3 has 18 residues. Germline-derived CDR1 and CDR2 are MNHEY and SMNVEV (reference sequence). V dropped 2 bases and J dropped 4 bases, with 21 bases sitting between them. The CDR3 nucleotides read TGTGCCAGCAGTTTAACGATGGGGTATATAGCGGAATACAATGAGCAGTTCTTC. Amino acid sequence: CASSLTMGYIAEYNEQFF.

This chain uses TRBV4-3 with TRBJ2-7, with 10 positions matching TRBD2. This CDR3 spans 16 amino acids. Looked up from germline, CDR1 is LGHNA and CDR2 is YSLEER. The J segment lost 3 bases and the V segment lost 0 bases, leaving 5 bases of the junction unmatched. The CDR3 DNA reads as TGCGCCAGCAGCCAAGAGGCAGTAGCGGGGGGCTACGAGCAGTACTTC. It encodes CASSQEAVAGGYEQYF.

CDR3 residues: CASSARTSGISKNIQYF. CDR3 nucleotides: TGTGCCAGCAGCGCCCGGACTAGCGGGATTTCCAAAAACATTCAGTACTTC. V and J are TRBV7-9 and TRBJ2-4; 12 positions agree with TRBD2. V gave up 5 bases and J gave up 2 bases; unmatched junction bases: 7. Germline values: CDR1 SEHNR, CDR2 FQNEAQ (reference sequence). The CDR3 is 17 residues long.

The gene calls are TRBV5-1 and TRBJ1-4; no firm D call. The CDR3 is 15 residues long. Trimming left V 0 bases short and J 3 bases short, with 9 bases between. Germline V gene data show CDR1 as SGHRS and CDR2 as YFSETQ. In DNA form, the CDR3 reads TGCGCCAGCAGCTTGGAACGGGAAGCTAATGAAAAACTGTTTTTT. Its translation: CASSLEREANEKLFF. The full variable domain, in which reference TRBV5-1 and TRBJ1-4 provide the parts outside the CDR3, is KAGVTQTPRYLIKTRGQQVTLSCSPISGHRSVSWYQQTPGQGLQFLFEYFSETQRNKGNFPGRFSGRQFSNSRSEMNVSTLELGDSALYLCASSLEREANEKLFFGSGTQLSVL.

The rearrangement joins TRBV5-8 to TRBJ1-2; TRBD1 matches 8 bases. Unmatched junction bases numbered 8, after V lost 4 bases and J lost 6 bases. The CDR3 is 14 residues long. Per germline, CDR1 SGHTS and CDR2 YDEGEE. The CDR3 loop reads CASSPRQGRDGYTF. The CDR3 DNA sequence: TGTGCCAGCAGCCCCCGACAGGGGAGGGATGGCTACACCTTC.

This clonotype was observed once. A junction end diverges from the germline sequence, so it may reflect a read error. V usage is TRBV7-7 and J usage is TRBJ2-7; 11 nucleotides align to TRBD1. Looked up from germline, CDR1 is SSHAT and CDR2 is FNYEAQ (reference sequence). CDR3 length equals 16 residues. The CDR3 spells CASSLEPSGQGGEQYF. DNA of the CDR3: TGTGCTAGCAGCTTAGAACCATCGGGACAGGGGGGAGAGCAGTACTTC. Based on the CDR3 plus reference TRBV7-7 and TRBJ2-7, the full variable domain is GAGVSQSPRYKVTKRGQDVTLRCDPISSHATLYWYQQALGQGPEFLTYFNYEAQPDKSGLPSDRFSAERPEGSISTLTIQRTEQRDSAMYRCASSLEPSGQGGEQYFGPGTRLTVT.

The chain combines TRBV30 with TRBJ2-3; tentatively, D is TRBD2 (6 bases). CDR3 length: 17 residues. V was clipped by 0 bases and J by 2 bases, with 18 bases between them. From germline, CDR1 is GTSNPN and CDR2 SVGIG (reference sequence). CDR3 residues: CAWSVEGSREFTDTQYF. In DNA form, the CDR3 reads TGTGCCTGGAGTGTAGAGGGTAGTCGGGAGTTCACAGATACGCAGTATTTT.

The chain's CDR3 is CASSLLGQGSRELFF. CDR3 nucleotides: TGTGCCAGCAGTTTATTGGGACAGGGCTCCCGGGAGCTGTTTTTT. The chain links TRBV27 to TRBJ2-2; 9 positions match TRBD1. CDR3 length equals 15 residues. The germline V gene has CDR1 MNHEY and CDR2 SMNVEV (reference sequence). The junction had 6 bases not matched to a gene; V was cut back by 1 base and J by 9 bases.

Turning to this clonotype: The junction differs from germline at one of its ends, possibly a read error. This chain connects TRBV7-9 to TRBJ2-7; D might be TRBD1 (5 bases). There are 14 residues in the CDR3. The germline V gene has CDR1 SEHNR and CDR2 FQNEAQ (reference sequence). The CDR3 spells CASSLLLGVASPVF. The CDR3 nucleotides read TGTGCCAGCAGCTTACTTTTAGGGGTGGCATCCCCTGTCTTC. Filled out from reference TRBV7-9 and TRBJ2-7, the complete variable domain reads DTGVSQNPRHKITKRGQNVTFRCDPISEHNRLYWYRQTLGQGPEFLTYFQNEAQLEKSRLLSDRFSAERPKGSFSTLEIQRTEQGDSAMYLCASSLLLGVASPVFGPGTRLTVT.

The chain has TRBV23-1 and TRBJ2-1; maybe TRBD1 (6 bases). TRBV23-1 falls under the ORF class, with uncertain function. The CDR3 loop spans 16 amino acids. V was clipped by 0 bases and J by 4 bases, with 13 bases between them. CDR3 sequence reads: CASSQSGDITYNEQFF. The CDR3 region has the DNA TGCGCCAGCAGTCAATCGGGGGACATAACATACAATGAGCAGTTCTTC.

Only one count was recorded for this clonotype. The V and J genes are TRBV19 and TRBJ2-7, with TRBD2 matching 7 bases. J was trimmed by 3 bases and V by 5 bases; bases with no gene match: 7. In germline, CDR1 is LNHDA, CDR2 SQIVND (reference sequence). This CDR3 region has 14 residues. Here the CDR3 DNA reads TGTGCCAGTAGTCCACAGACTAGCAGCTACGAGCAGTACTTC. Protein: CASSPQTSSYEQYF.

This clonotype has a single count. This CDR3 is CASSVGAGTGGETQYF. The CDR3 coding sequence is TGTGCCAGCAGCGTAGGCGCAGGGACAGGGGGGGAGACCCAGTACTTC. The chain recombines TRBV9 with TRBJ2-5; 11 bases are shared with TRBD1. This CDR3 has 16 residues. Germline V gene data show CDR1 as SGDLS and CDR2 as YYNGEE. Trimming removed 0 bases from V and 5 bases from J; junction bases left unmatched: 6.

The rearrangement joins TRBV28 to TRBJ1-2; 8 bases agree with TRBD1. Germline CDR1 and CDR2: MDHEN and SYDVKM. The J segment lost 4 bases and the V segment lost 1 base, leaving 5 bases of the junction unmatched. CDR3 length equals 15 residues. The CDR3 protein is CASSLSPQGGYGYTF. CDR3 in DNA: TGTGCCAGCAGTTTATCTCCACAGGGGGGCTATGGCTACACCTTC.

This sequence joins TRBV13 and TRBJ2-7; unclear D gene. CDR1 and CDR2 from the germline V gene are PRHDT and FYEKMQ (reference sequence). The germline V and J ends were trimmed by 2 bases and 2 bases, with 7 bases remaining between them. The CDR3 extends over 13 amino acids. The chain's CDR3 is CASSLQRTYEQYF. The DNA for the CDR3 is TGTGCCAGCAGCTTACAAAGGACCTACGAGCAGTACTTC. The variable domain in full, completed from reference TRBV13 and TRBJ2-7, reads AAGVIQSPRHLIKEKRETATLKCYPIPRHDTVYWYQQGPGQDPQFLISFYEKMQSDKGSIPDRFSAQQFSDYHSELNMSSLELGDSALYFCASSLQRTYEQYFGPGTRLTVT.